This T cell receptor beta chain derives from a study of cytomegalovirus exposure and HLA in healthy donors. Study-level information: The approximately 670 first-cohort repertoires and the 95 to 150 validation repertoires shared the same platform, a later analysis reported. Notes on the study in general: A later analysis found first-cohort TCR clusters tended to co-occur in the 120 or so validation repertoires.

Generated by immunoSEQ multiplex PCR, the TCRdb table keeps only in-frame clones and is missing some. The sample consists of around 110,000 clones, about 85% of them appearing once. The CDR3 extends over 14 amino acids. Trimming took 6 bases from V and 6 from J; bases not matched to a gene: 9. CDR1 and CDR2 (germline): MDHEN, SYDVKM. A word on this clone: Antigen specificity is unknown.

It was the approximately 110-subject validation cohort, separate from the approximately 620-subject first cohort, to which the donors belonged. This clonotype was sampled from a woman aged 18-29 years in good health and CMV-seropositive. Material for sequencing was PBMCs. The rearrangement links TRBV28 to TRBJ1-1, with 8 bases fitting TRBD1. DNA of the CDR3: TGTGCCAGCAGCTCAGCCAGGGGGCGAGCTGAAGCTTTCTTT. The encoded protein is CASSSARGRAEAFF.